The 24 T cell receptor beta chains listed next were all sequenced from one sample in a study of CD8+CD57+ T cells in acquired aplastic anemia. CDR3 and TCR beta VDJ profiling relied on a genomic DNA template. Using its own MiXCR run on the reads, TCRdb lists one record per CDR3 protein. The table lists about 200,000 distinct CDR3 sequences, roughly 60% of them singletons. Sequenced patients had shown CD8+CD57+ cell expansion by flow cytometry. The sequenced sample consisted of sorted CD4+, CD8+, or CD8+CD57+ T cells (not recorded which) from PBMCs. The receptors here all came from a human donor with aplastic anemia.

V gene TRBV20-1 combines with J gene TRBJ2-3, with D uncertain. CDR1 DFQATT and CDR2 SNEGSKA come from the germline V gene (reference sequence). The length of the CDR3 is 14 residues. Trimming took off 0 bases at V and 2 bases at J, with 9 bases between the two ends. This CDR3 is CSAREWGNTDTQYF. As DNA, the CDR3 is TGCAGTGCTAGAGAATGGGGTAACACAGATACGCAGTATTTT.

V gene TRBV25-1 combines with J gene TRBJ1-2; possible D gene TRBD1, 6 bases. The CDR3 extends over 14 amino acids. V lost 4 bases and J lost 4, with 13 bases in between. Germline V gene data show CDR1 as MGHDK and CDR2 as SYGVNS. CDR3 sequence (DNA): TGTGCCAGCAGTGGCCCCGGACAGACCTATGGCTACACCTTC. The encoded protein is CASSGPGQTYGYTF.

The chain uses TRBV20-1 and TRBJ2-7; D gene unclear. Germline CDR1 is DFQATT and CDR2 is SNEGSKA (reference sequence). V lost 1 base and J 2 bases, leaving 18 bases between the germline ends. The CDR3 sequence is 16 residues long. DNA for the CDR3: TGCAGTGCTAGAGTTATAAGTAGGGCCAGCCCCTACGAGCAGTACTTC. It translates to CSARVISRASPYEQYF.

The chain couples TRBV5-1 to TRBJ2-7; D may be TRBD2 (7 bases). This CDR3 is 15 amino acids long. Germline V lookup: CDR1 SGHRS, CDR2 YFSETQ. Trimming removed 0 bases at V and 3 bases at J, with 13 bases between. CDR3 sequence (DNA): TGCGCCAGCAGCTTGGCGGGGGGCGCGTTCTACGAGCAGTACTTC. Translated, it gives CASSLAGGAFYEQYF.

This clonotype showed up just a few times. The rearrangement links TRBV20-1 to TRBJ2-1, with D uncertain. Germline values: CDR1 DFQATT, CDR2 SNEGSKA (reference sequence). The CDR3 loop spans 11 amino acids. Trimming removed 3 bases at V and 6 bases at J, with 6 bases between. The CDR3 DNA follows: TGCAGTGCTAGCGAACCCAATGAGCAGTTCTTC. Translating gives CSASEPNEQFF.

The genes are TRBV2 and TRBJ1-5, with TRBD1 as a possible D gene (6 bases). The V and J ends lost 11 bases and 1 base respectively, with 12 bases between them. The CDR3 totals 13 residues. The V gene's germline CDR1 is SNHLY and CDR2 FYNNEI. In nucleotides, the CDR3 is TGTGCCGGCGCAGGGGAGAGCAATCAGCCCCAGCATTTT. It is translated as CAGAGESNQPQHF.

This rearrangement joins TRBV7-8 to TRBJ2-3; possible D gene TRBD1, 6 bases. CDR1 and CDR2 (germline): SGHVS, FQNEAQ. CDR3 length: 15 amino acids. Trimming pared 5 bases from V and 0 bases from J, leaving 12 bases between. CDR3 coding DNA: TGTGCCAGCAGCACGACTACAGGGAGCACAGATACGCAGTATTTT. Encoded protein: CASSTTTGSTDTQYF.

V and J are TRBV2 and TRBJ2-5; perhaps TRBD2 as D (5 bases). Per germline, CDR1 SNHLY and CDR2 FYNNEI. The CDR3 contains 14 residues. Trimming cost V 10 bases and J 2 bases, with 17 bases left between them. The DNA of the CDR3 is TGTGCCAACACATGGTTAGGCGGGCAAGAGACCCAGTACTTC. Translation gives CANTWLGGQETQYF.

The table lists this clonotype with a count of one. V and J are TRBV5-1 and TRBJ2-7; no reliable D call. Germline CDR1 SGHRS, CDR2 YFSETQ. The V gene lost 2 bases and the J gene lost 1 base, with 7 bases spanning the gap. This CDR3 contains 13 residues. The CDR3: CASSLTPSYEQYF. The CDR3 DNA reads TGCGCCAGCAGCTTAACTCCATCCTACGAGCAGTACTTC.

J is TRBJ2-7 and V is TRBV10-3; D might be TRBD1 (5 bases). The CDR3 sequence is 14 residues long. CDR1 is ENHRY and CDR2 is SYGVKD in the germline V gene. The ends were cut back, 0 bases at V and 1 base at J, with 7 bases in the middle. The CDR3 nucleotides are TGTGCCATCAGTGAGTCAGCAGGGTCCTACGAGCAGTACTTC. It encodes CAISESAGSYEQYF.

The chain is built from TRBV7-2 and TRBJ1-5, with TRBD1 identical over 7 bases. Germline trimming cut 2 bases from V and 7 bases from J; bases unmatched to any gene: 8. CDR1 is SGHTA and CDR2 is FQGNSA in the germline V gene. This CDR3 has 15 amino acids. CDR3: CASSLMQGVHQPQHF. Written as DNA, the CDR3 is TGTGCCAGCAGCTTAATGCAGGGGGTCCACCAGCCCCAGCATTTT. The variable domain in full, with the rest retrieved from reference TRBV7-2 and TRBJ1-5, is GAGVSQSPSNKVTEKGKDVELRCDPISGHTALYWYRQSLGQGLEFLIYFQGNSAPDKSGLPSDRFSAERTGGSVSTLTIQRTQQEDSAVYLCASSLMQGVHQPQHFGDGTRLSIL.

This sequence joins TRBV7-2 and TRBJ1-6, with a tentative D call TRBD1 (6 bases). V gave up 7 bases and J gave up 11 bases, with 18 bases separating them. CDR3 size: 14 residues. The V gene's germline CDR1 is SGHTA and CDR2 FQGNSA. CDR3 protein: CASTLGDTWAPLHF. Here the CDR3 DNA reads TGTGCCAGCACCCTAGGGGACACCTGGGCACCCCTCCACTTT.

The chain couples TRBV20-1 to TRBJ1-2, with TRBD1 as a possible D gene (6 bases). The length of the CDR3 is 13 residues. Germline CDR1 is DFQATT and CDR2 is SNEGSKA (reference sequence). V lost 7 bases and J lost 4, with 16 bases in between. The DNA for the CDR3 is TGCAGTGGGTTGCTGGGGGCTGGCTATGGCTACACCTTC. This gives the protein CSGLLGAGYGYTF.

The gene calls are TRBV7-9 and TRBJ2-7; no firm D call. Germline assignment: CDR1 SEHNR and CDR2 FQNEAQ (reference sequence). Between the trimmed V and J ends, which lost 3 bases and 4 bases, there was a span of 10 bases. The CDR3 consists of 13 residues. CDR3 protein: CASSFSEAYEQYF. CDR3 DNA: TGTGCCAGCAGCTTTAGTGAGGCATACGAGCAGTACTTC.

In the case of this clonotype: Lacking the conserved final phenylalanine or tryptophan, this CDR3 likely reflects a read error. The rearrangement joins TRBV7-6 to TRBJ2-7, with 9 bases that match TRBD1. CDR1 SGHVS and CDR2 FNYEAQ come from the germline V gene. V trimming: 4 bases; J trimming: 4 bases; junction bases outside the gene matches: 11. This CDR3 comprises 16 residues. CDR3 sequence: CASSSLQGALEYEQYS. The CDR3 region has the DNA TGTGCCAGCAGCTCCTTACAGGGGGCCCTTGAATACGAGCAGTACTCC.

The chain employs TRBV20-1 and TRBJ2-7; 7 nucleotides match TRBD1. Germline assignment: CDR1 DFQATT and CDR2 SNEGSKA (reference sequence). The V segment lost 6 bases and the J segment 1 base; nucleotides outside the gene matches: 9. CDR3 size: 14 residues. The DNA of the CDR3 is TGCAGTGCCCTAAGGACAGGTATTTCCTACGAGCAGTACTTC. Protein sequence: CSALRTGISYEQYF.

The chain joins TRBV29-1 to TRBJ1-1, with D possibly being TRBD1 (6 bases). The CDR3 totals 13 residues. Germline V gene sequence: CDR1 SQVTM, CDR2 ANQGSEA. Trimming cost V 1 base and J 5 bases, with 11 bases left between them. The DNA for the CDR3 is TGCAGCGTTGAAGGGCAGGGGTGGACTGAAGCTTTCTTT. Its translation: CSVEGQGWTEAFF.

This clonotype has a handful of counts. The V and J genes are TRBV7-6 and TRBJ1-4, with 9 bases lining up with TRBD1. The CDR3 is 16 amino acids. V shed 5 bases and J 4 bases; nucleotides not matched to a gene: 8. In germline, CDR1 is SGHVS, CDR2 FNYEAQ. The CDR3 DNA sequence: TGTGCCAGCAGCCCTAGGGCGGGACAGGGTAATGAAAAACTGTTTTTT. Translating it yields CASSPRAGQGNEKLFF.

The chain joins TRBV9 to TRBJ1-2; D gene ambiguous. Germline V gives CDR1 SGDLS, CDR2 YYNGEE. This CDR3 region has 13 residues. Trimming removed 0 bases at V and 5 bases at J, with 8 bases between. CDR3 bases: TGTGCCAGCAGCGTAGGGTCAGATTATGGCTACACCTTC. Translated: CASSVGSDYGYTF.

The V call is TRBV20-1, the J call TRBJ2-7; 9 bases are shared with TRBD2. The germline V gene has CDR1 DFQATT and CDR2 SNEGSKA (reference sequence). This CDR3 contains 15 residues. Trimming cost V 6 bases and J 6 bases; bases outside gene matches: 15. The CDR3 is CSASLGGAGGREQYF. CDR3 in DNA: TGCAGTGCAAGTCTGGGGGGAGCGGGGGGCCGCGAGCAGTACTTC.

DNA of the CDR3: TGTGCCATCAGTGATGGAGGGGTCGATGGCTACACCTTC. This encodes CAISDGGVDGYTF. The rearrangement joins TRBV10-3 to TRBJ1-2; TRBD1 might be the D (5 bases). V was cut by 3 bases and J by 6 bases, with 11 bases left in between. Germline CDR1 ENHRY, CDR2 SYGVKD. The length of the CDR3 is 13 residues.

Of note for this clonotype: A much larger clone lies one base from this, so it may be a read error. V usage is TRBV19 and J usage is TRBJ1-2; no clear D. CDR1 LNHDA and CDR2 SQIVND come from the germline V gene (reference sequence). Trimming removed 1 base from V and 2 bases from J, with 8 bases in between. CDR3 length: 14 residues. Here the CDR3 reads CASSIAGQNYGYTF. CDR3 bases: TGTGCCAGTAGTATAGCGGGCCAGAACTATGGCTACACCTTC. Full variable domain (missing parts from reference TRBV19 and TRBJ1-2): DGGITQSPKYLFRKEGQNVTLSCEQNLNHDAMYWYRQDPGQGLRLIYYSQIVNDFQKGDIAEGYSVSREKKESFPLTVTSAQKNPTAFYLCASSIAGQNYGYTFGSGTRLTVV.

V is TRBV15 and J is TRBJ2-3; D not resolved. Between the trimmed V and J ends, which lost 5 bases and 4 bases, there was a span of 13 bases. The CDR3 runs to 14 residues. Germline values: CDR1 LNHNV, CDR2 YYDKDF (reference sequence). Here the CDR3 reads CATSGLKWADTQYF. CDR3 in DNA: TGTGCCACCAGCGGCCTCAAATGGGCAGATACGCAGTATTTT. The whole variable domain, remainder taken from reference TRBV15 and TRBJ2-3, is DAMVIQNPRYQVTQFGKPVTLSCSQTLNHNVMYWYQQKSSQAPKLLFHYYDKDFNNEADTPDNFQSRRPNTSFCFLDIRSPGLGDTAMYLCATSGLKWADTQYFGPGTRLTVL.

This clonotype was found a few times. The V gene is TRBV5-5, the J gene TRBJ1-2; D gene unclear. The ends were cut back, 2 bases at V and 4 bases at J, with 6 bases in the middle. Per the germline V gene, CDR1 is SGHKS and CDR2 is YYEKEE (reference sequence). The CDR3 spans 12 residues. The chain's CDR3 is CASSFRTYGYTF. CDR3 DNA sequence: TGTGCCAGCAGCTTTCGCACCTATGGCTACACCTTC.